The source of this T cell receptor beta chain is a study of T cells in Graves' hyperthyroidism and ophthalmopathy. TCR beta CDR3 sequences were amplified from RNA transcripts. HTBI primers were the set used in a first-round RT-PCR of the TCR CDR3. TCRdb re-derived calls from the multiplex PCR reads in MiXCR, one entry per CDR3 protein. Of roughly 700,000 distinct CDR3 sequences in the sample, under 45% were seen once. This CDR3 is built from 17 residues. The ends were cut back, 4 bases at V and 0 bases at J, with 19 bases in the middle. In germline, CDR1 is LGHNA, CDR2 YSLEER. With a duration under 2 months, the hyperthyroidism was newly diagnosed in patients aged 18 to 65. This clonotype occurred a few times.

The chain is built from TRBV4-3 and TRBJ2-7; the D gene could be TRBD1 or TRBD2 (6 bases each). The material sequenced was blood. The source of this sequence is a woman aged 40 to 50 with Graves' hyperthyroidism. The CDR3 region is CASSPQPDRTNSYEQYF. CDR3 DNA: TGCGCCAGCAGCCCGCAACCCGACAGGACTAACTCCTACGAGCAGTACTTC.